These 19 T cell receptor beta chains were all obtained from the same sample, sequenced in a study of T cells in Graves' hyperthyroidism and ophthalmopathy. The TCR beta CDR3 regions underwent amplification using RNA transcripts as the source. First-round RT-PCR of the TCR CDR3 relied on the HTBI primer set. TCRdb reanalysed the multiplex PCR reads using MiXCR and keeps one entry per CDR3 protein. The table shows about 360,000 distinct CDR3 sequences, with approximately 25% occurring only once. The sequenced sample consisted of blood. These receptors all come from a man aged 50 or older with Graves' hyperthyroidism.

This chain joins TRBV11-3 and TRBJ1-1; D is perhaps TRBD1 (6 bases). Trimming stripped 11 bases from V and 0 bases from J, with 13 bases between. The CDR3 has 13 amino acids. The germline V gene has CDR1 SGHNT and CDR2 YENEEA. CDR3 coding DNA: TGTGCCGGCAAGGACAGTTTGAACACTGAAGCTTTCTTT. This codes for CAGKDSLNTEAFF.

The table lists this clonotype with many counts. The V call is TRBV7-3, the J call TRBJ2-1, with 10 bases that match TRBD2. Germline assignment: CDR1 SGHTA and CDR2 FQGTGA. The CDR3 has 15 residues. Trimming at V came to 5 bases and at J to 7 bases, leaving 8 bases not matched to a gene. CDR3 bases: TGTGCCAGCAGCCCCGATAGCGGGAGGAGGAATGAGCAGTTCTTC. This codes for CASSPDSGRRNEQFF.

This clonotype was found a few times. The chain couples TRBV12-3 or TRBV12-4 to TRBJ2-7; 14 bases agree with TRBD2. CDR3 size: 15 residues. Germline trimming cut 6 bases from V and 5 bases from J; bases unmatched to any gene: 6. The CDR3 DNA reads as TGTGCCAGCAGGGGGACTAGCGGGAGTTTCCACGAGCAGTACTTC. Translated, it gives CASRGTSGSFHEQYF.

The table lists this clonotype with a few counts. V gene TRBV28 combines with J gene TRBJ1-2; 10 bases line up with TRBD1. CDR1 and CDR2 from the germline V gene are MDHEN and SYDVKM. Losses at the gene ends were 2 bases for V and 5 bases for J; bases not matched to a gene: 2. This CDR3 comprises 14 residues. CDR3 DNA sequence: TGTGCCAGCAGTTTAGGGACAGGGGCTTATGGCTACACCTTC. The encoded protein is CASSLGTGAYGYTF.

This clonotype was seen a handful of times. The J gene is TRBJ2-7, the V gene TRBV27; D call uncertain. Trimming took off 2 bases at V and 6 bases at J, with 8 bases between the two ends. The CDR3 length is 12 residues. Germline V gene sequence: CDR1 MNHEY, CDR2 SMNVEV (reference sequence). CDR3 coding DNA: TGTGCCAGCAGTTTAAATAGGATCGAGCAGTACTTC. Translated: CASSLNRIEQYF.

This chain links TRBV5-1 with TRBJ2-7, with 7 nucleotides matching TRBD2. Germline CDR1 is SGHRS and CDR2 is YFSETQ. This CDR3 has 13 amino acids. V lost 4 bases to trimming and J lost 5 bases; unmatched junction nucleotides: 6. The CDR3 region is CASSSQGGNEQYF. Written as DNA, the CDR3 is TGCGCCAGCAGCAGTCAGGGAGGGAACGAGCAGTACTTC.

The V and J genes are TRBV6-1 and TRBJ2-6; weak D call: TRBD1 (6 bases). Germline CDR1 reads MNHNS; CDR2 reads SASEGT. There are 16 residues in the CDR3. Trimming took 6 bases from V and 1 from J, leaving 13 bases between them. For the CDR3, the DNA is TGTGCCAGCAGCCCCCCCACAGGGTCTGGGGCCAACGTCCTGACTTTC. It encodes CASSPPTGSGANVLTF.

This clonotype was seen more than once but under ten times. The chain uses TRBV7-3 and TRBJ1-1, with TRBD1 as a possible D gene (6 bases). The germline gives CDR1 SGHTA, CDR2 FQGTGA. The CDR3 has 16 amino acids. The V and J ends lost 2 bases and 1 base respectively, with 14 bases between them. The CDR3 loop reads CASSLGGQLPNTEAFF. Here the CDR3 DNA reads TGTGCCAGCAGCTTAGGTGGACAGCTCCCGAACACTGAAGCTTTCTTT.

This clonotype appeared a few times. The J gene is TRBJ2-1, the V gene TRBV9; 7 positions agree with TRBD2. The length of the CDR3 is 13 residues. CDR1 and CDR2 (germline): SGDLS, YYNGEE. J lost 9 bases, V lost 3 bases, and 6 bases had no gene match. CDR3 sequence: CASSARTGGEQFF. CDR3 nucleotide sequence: TGTGCCAGCAGCGCCCGGACGGGAGGTGAGCAGTTCTTC.

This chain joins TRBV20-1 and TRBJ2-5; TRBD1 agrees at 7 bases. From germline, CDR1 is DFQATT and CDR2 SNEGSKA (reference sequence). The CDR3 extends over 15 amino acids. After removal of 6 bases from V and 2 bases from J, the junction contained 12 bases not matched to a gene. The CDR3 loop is CSATTGTELQETQYF. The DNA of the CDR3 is TGCAGTGCAACAACCGGGACAGAATTACAAGAGACCCAGTACTTC.

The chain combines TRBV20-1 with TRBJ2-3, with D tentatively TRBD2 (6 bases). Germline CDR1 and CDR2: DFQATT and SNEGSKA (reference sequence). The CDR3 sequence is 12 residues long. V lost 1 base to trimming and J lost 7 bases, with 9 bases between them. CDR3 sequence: CSARVGGNTQYF. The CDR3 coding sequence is TGCAGTGCTAGAGTCGGCGGGAATACGCAGTATTTT.

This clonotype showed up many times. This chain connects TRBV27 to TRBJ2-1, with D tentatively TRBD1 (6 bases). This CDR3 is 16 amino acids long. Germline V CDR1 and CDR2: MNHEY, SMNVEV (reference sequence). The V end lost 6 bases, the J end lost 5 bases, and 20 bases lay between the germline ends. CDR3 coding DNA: TGTGCCAGCAGGAGTCGTCCGGGACAAACAAACAATGAGCAGTTCTTC. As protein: CASRSRPGQTNNEQFF.

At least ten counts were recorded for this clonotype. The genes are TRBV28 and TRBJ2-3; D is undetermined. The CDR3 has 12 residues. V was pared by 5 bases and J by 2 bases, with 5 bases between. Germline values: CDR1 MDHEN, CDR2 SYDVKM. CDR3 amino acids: CASSPTTDTQYF. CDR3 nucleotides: TGTGCCAGCAGTCCAACCACAGATACGCAGTATTTT. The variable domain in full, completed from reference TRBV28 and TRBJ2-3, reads DVKVTQSSRYLVKRTGEKVFLECVQDMDHENMFWYRQDPGLGLRLIYFSYDVKMKEKGDIPEGYSVSREKKERFSLILESASTNQTSMYLCASSPTTDTQYFGPGTRLTVL.

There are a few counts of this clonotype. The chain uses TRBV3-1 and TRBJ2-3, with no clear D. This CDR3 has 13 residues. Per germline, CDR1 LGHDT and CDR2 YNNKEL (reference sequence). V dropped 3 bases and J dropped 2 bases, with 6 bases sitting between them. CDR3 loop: CASSHSDTDTQYF. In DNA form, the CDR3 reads TGTGCCAGCAGCCACTCGGACACAGATACGCAGTATTTT.

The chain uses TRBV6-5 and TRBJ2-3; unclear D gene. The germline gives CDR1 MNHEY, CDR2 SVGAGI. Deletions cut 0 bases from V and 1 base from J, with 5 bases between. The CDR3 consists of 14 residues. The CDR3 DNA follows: TGTGCCAGCAGTTACTCCCGCCGCACAGATACGCAGTATTTT. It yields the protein CASSYSRRTDTQYF.

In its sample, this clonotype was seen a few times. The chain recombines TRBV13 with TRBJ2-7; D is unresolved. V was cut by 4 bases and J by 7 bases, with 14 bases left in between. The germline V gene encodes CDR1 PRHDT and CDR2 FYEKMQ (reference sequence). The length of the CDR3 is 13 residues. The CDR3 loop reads CASSSNGVGEQYF. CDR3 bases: TGTGCCAGCAGCTCCAATGGGGTGGGGGAGCAGTACTTC.

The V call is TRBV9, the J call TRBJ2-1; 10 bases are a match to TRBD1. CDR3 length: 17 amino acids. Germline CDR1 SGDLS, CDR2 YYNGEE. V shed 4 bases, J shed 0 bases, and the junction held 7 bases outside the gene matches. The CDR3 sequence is CASSPRQGASSYNEQFF. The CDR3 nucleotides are TGTGCCAGCAGCCCCCGACAGGGGGCCAGCTCCTACAATGAGCAGTTCTTC.

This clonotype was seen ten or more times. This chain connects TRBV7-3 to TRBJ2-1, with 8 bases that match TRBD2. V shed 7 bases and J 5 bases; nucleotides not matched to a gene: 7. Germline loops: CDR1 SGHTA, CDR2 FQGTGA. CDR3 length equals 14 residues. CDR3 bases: TGTGCCAGCACCTCAGGGCGGGGGGACAATGAGCAGTTCTTC. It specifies CASTSGRGDNEQFF. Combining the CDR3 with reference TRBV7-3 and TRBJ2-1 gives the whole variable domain GAGVSQTPSNKVTEKGKYVELRCDPISGHTALYWYRQSLGQGPEFLIYFQGTGAADDSGLPNDRFFAVRPEGSVSTLKIQRTERGDSAVYLCASTSGRGDNEQFFGPGTRLTVL.

The chain's CDR3 is CASSFRTGKGSPLHF. The CDR3 nucleotides are TGTGCCAGCAGCTTCCGGACAGGGAAGGGTTCACCCCTCCACTTT. This chain connects TRBV7-2 to TRBJ1-6; 8 nucleotides align to TRBD1. Trimming cost V 3 bases and J 9 bases; bases outside gene matches: 7. The CDR3 spans 15 residues. Germline loops: CDR1 SGHTA, CDR2 FQGNSA.